The 26 T cell receptor beta chains listed next were all sequenced from one sample in a study of OX40 agonist ivuxolimab in advanced cancers. The assay was immunoSEQ multiplex PCR, and TCRdb's table has in-frame clones only and misses some. This sample yields approximately 52,000 clones, of which 94% are seen a single time; less than 15% belongs to the top ten. The source was CD4+ or CD8+ T cells sorted from blood, collected in a trial of the OX40 agonist ivuxolimab. The source of these receptors is an adult with an advanced solid tumor such as melanoma, head and neck, liver or kidney cancer.

V and J are TRBV6-4 and TRBJ2-1, with 7 bases aligning to TRBD1. The J segment lost 7 bases and the V segment lost 5 bases, leaving 5 bases of the junction unmatched. This CDR3 region has 13 residues. Germline-derived CDR1 and CDR2 are MRHNA and SNTAGT. CDR3 sequence: CASSTTGTNEQFF. CDR3 nucleotide sequence: TGTGCCAGCAGTACGACAGGGACGAATGAGCAGTTCTTC.

The rearrangement links TRBV29-1 to TRBJ2-3, with unresolved D. There are 11 residues in the CDR3. The germline V gene encodes CDR1 SQVTM and CDR2 ANQGSEA. As DNA, the CDR3 is TGCAGTTCGAGGAGCACAGATACGCAGTATTTT. Its translation: CSSRSTDTQYF.

The chain uses TRBV2 and TRBJ1-4; 7 bases align to TRBD1. The CDR3 runs 13 residues. V trimming: 8 bases; J trimming: 8 bases; junction bases outside the gene matches: 8. Germline CDR1 SNHLY, CDR2 FYNNEI. The CDR3 protein is CASGSPGQEKLFF. The CDR3, as DNA: TGTGCCAGCGGATCGCCGGGACAGGAAAAACTGTTTTTT.

The chain is built from TRBV2 and TRBJ1-5; the D is unclear. Germline V gives CDR1 SNHLY, CDR2 FYNNEI. V was clipped by 4 bases and J by 2 bases, with 9 bases between them. The CDR3 loop spans 14 amino acids. The CDR3 is CASSAPEGNQPQHF. CDR3 coding DNA: TGTGCCAGCAGTGCCCCCGAAGGCAATCAGCCCCAGCATTTT.

This chain joins TRBV7-9 and TRBJ2-3; TRBD2 matches at 13 bases. The V and J ends lost 5 bases and 1 base, in that order; junction bases with no gene match: 9. CDR1 and CDR2 from the germline V gene are SEHNR and FQNEAQ (reference sequence). This CDR3 comprises 18 residues. The DNA for the CDR3 is TGTGCCAGCAGCCCTACTAGCGGGAGGGCCCATGGCACAGATACGCAGTATTTT. Amino acids: CASSPTSGRAHGTDTQYF.

V is TRBV4-1 and J is TRBJ2-7; possible D gene TRBD2, 6 bases. This CDR3 spans 15 amino acids. CDR1 and CDR2 from the germline V gene are MGHRA and YSYEKL. The ends were cut back, 1 base at V and 5 bases at J, with 15 bases in the middle. The CDR3 reads CASSQVETRGDEQYF. CDR3 sequence (DNA): TGCGCCAGCAGCCAAGTCGAGACTAGAGGGGACGAGCAGTACTTC.

The J gene is TRBJ2-2, the V gene TRBV10-1, with 12 bases that match TRBD2. The CDR3 has 16 amino acids. J gave up 6 bases and V 3 bases, and 5 bases lay outside the gene matches. Germline V CDR1 and CDR2: WNHNN, SYGVQD (reference sequence). The CDR3 loop reads CASSDSPSGRAGELFF. The CDR3 nucleotides are TGCGCCAGCAGTGACTCTCCTAGCGGGAGGGCCGGGGAGCTGTTTTTT.

J is TRBJ2-2 and V is TRBV7-9; D is undetermined. Trimming took off 1 base at V and 2 bases at J, with 5 bases between the two ends. The CDR3 has 14 residues. Germline V CDR1 and CDR2: SEHNR, FQNEAQ (reference sequence). Here the CDR3 reads CASSLVTNTGELFF. Here the CDR3 DNA reads TGTGCCAGCAGCTTAGTTACCAACACCGGGGAGCTGTTTTTT.

This chain uses TRBV4-3 with TRBJ2-1; a weak D match, TRBD2 (6 bases). V gave up 1 base and J gave up 13 bases, with 17 bases separating them. The length of the CDR3 is 14 residues. The germline CDR1 and CDR2 sequences are LGHNA and YSLEER. In DNA, the CDR3 is TGCGCCAGCAGCCAAGGCCGCGGGGCTTATGTCCAGTTCTTC. It encodes CASSQGRGAYVQFF.

V and J are TRBV27 and TRBJ1-4, with TRBD1 as a possible D gene (5 bases). This CDR3 has 14 amino acids. V was trimmed by 4 bases and J by 4 bases, leaving 10 bases between them. Germline CDR1 reads MNHEY; CDR2 reads SMNVEV (reference sequence). For the CDR3, the DNA is TGTGCCAGCAGTTCGGGGCAGCTTAATGAAAAACTGTTTTTT. Its translation is CASSSGQLNEKLFF.

The chain joins TRBV6-5 to TRBJ2-2; D is perhaps TRBD2 (5 bases). Germline CDR1 MNHEY, CDR2 SVGAGI. Trimming removed 5 bases from V and 6 bases from J, with 13 bases in between. CDR3 length: 14 amino acids. CDR3 region: CASSTGIGAGELFF. The CDR3 nucleotides are TGTGCCAGCAGTACGGGAATCGGGGCCGGGGAGCTGTTTTTT.

The genes are TRBV7-9 and TRBJ2-7; TRBD2 agrees at 10 bases. The CDR3 length is 15 residues. Germline CDR1 reads SEHNR; CDR2 reads FQNEAQ (reference sequence). Losses at the gene ends were 1 base for V and 3 bases for J; bases not matched to a gene: 3. The CDR3 nucleotides read TGTGCCAGCAGCTTAGGGCTAGCGGGGGACTACGAGCAGTACTTC. It is translated as CASSLGLAGDYEQYF. The whole variable domain, remainder taken from reference TRBV7-9 and TRBJ2-7, is DTGVSQNPRHKITKRGQNVTFRCDPISEHNRLYWYRQTLGQGPEFLTYFQNEAQLEKSRLLSDRFSAERPKGSFSTLEIQRTEQGDSAMYLCASSLGLAGDYEQYFGPGTRLTVT.

The chain employs TRBV19 and TRBJ2-1; D remains unclear. V was shortened by 3 bases and J by 4 bases, with 7 bases between the two germline ends. CDR1 is LNHDA and CDR2 is SQIVND in the germline V gene (reference sequence). The CDR3 has 13 amino acids. The CDR3 DNA follows: TGTGCCAGTAGTATGAGACTTTACAATGAGCAGTTCTTC. Amino acids: CASSMRLYNEQFF.

This clone was counted only a few times. The genes are TRBV28 and TRBJ1-1; 8 positions match TRBD1. Germline CDR1 reads MDHEN; CDR2 reads SYDVKM. V was clipped by 5 bases and J by 4 bases; unmatched bases: 3. The CDR3 covers 13 residues. DNA for the CDR3: TGTGCCAGCAGTCCGGACAGGGTCACTGAAGCTTTCTTT. Its protein product is CASSPDRVTEAFF.

This rearrangement joins TRBV10-2 to TRBJ2-3, with 7 bases aligning to TRBD2. In germline, CDR1 is WSHSY, CDR2 SAAADI. With 2 bases clipped from V and 6 bases from J, the junction kept 5 bases outside the gene matches. This CDR3 region has 14 residues. DNA for the CDR3: TGCGCCAGCAGTGAGCGGGAGGCCCCGGATACGCAGTATTTT. Its protein is CASSEREAPDTQYF.

V gene TRBV28 combines with J gene TRBJ1-1; a possible D gene is TRBD1 (5 bases). V gave up 7 bases and J gave up 1 base, with 13 bases separating them. CDR1 and CDR2 from the germline V gene are MDHEN and SYDVKM. This CDR3 is built from 14 residues. This CDR3 is CASTIRDPNTEAFF. DNA of the CDR3: TGTGCCAGCACTATCCGGGACCCGAACACTGAAGCTTTCTTT.

V gene TRBV4-2 combines with J gene TRBJ2-7; TRBD2 aligns across 8 bases. The CDR3 spans 15 residues. Germline CDR1 reads LGHNA; CDR2 reads YNFKEQ. Unmatched junction bases numbered 4, after V lost 1 base and J lost 2 bases. The CDR3 nucleotides are TGTGCCAGCAGCCAAGCACTAGCGGAAGCCTACGAGCAGTACTTC. Protein: CASSQALAEAYEQYF.

This chain connects TRBV19 to TRBJ2-7; 10 bases agree with TRBD2. Germline trimming cut 6 bases from V and 3 bases from J; bases unmatched to any gene: 8. The CDR3 totals 15 residues. Germline CDR1 LNHDA, CDR2 SQIVND (reference sequence). In DNA form, the CDR3 reads TGTGCCAGTAGCCACAGACTAGCGGGCCTCTACGAGCAGTACTTC. Translation: CASSHRLAGLYEQYF.

This rearrangement joins TRBV28 to TRBJ1-5; no clear D gene. The CDR3 is 14 amino acids. Germline lookup yields CDR1 MDHEN and CDR2 SYDVKM. V was clipped by 5 bases and J by 4 bases, with 12 bases between them. Here the CDR3 reads CASSHRRMNQPQHF. CDR3 in DNA: TGTGCCAGCAGTCATAGGCGGATGAATCAGCCCCAGCATTTT.

The chain carries TRBV7-5 and TRBJ2-3; TRBD2, the table's D call, lacks a check against the DNA. TRBV7-5 is a documented pseudogene. The CDR3 length is 14 residues. CDR3 residues: CARSQRGVADTQYF. The CDR3 DNA sequence: TGTGCCAGAAGCCAACGGGGGGTCGCAGATACGCAGTATTTT.

The CDR3: CASSEGISTDTQYF. The CDR3 nucleotides read TGTGCCAGCAGTGAAGGTATCTCCACAGATACGCAGTATTTT. The chain couples TRBV2 to TRBJ2-3; D gene ambiguous. The CDR3 totals 14 residues. Between the trimmed V and J ends, which lost 1 base and 2 bases, there was a span of 7 bases. CDR1 is SNHLY and CDR2 is FYNNEI in the germline V gene.

This sequence joins TRBV7-8 and TRBJ2-1; D not resolved. V gave up 4 bases and J gave up 0 bases, with 16 bases separating them. Germline V gene sequence: CDR1 SGHVS, CDR2 FQNEAQ. This CDR3 spans 17 amino acids. CDR3 protein: CASSYTGSPLSYNEQFF. CDR3 nucleotides: TGTGCCAGCAGCTATACGGGCAGCCCACTCTCCTACAATGAGCAGTTCTTC.

In its sample, this clone was seen once. This sequence joins TRBV19 and TRBJ2-7; D is uncertain. Germline lookup yields CDR1 LNHDA and CDR2 SQIVND (reference sequence). Trimming cost V 4 bases and J 2 bases, with 15 bases left between them. The CDR3 covers 15 residues. CDR3 loop: CASSTTNLGPYEQYF. CDR3 bases: TGTGCCAGTAGTACAACCAACTTGGGCCCCTACGAGCAGTACTTC.

V is TRBV28 and J is TRBJ1-5; D gene unclear. The CDR3 sequence is 15 residues long. CDR1 and CDR2 (germline): MDHEN, SYDVKM. Deletions cut 2 bases from V and 9 bases from J, with 17 bases between. The CDR3 protein is CASSLPPAAVGPQHF. The CDR3 coding sequence is TGTGCCAGCAGTTTACCCCCCGCGGCCGTCGGGCCCCAGCATTTT.

The chain couples TRBV4-1 to TRBJ2-3, with a possible D match to TRBD2 (5 bases). The CDR3 extends over 17 amino acids. Germline CDR1 is MGHRA and CDR2 is YSYEKL. V lost 3 bases and J 1 base, leaving 17 bases between the germline ends. The CDR3: CASSQLVTSVGTDTQYF. DNA of the CDR3: TGCGCCAGCAGCCAGCTAGTCACTAGTGTGGGCACAGATACGCAGTATTTT.

This clone was counted a single time. The chain has TRBV14 and TRBJ2-3; D may be TRBD1 or TRBD2 (5 bases each). The ends were cut back, 0 bases at V and 1 base at J, with 11 bases in the middle. This CDR3 region has 16 residues. Germline CDR1 reads SGHDN; CDR2 reads FVKESK. CDR3 protein: CASSQEFGARTDTQYF. In DNA, the CDR3 is TGTGCCAGCAGCCAAGAATTCGGGGCCCGCACAGATACGCAGTATTTT.